This TCR beta chain originates from a study of blood T cell repertoires in COVID-19. Study in general: Nucleic acid was either cDNA or gDNA, and it came from T cells, B-cell-depleted T cells, or PBMCs.

The repertoire was sequenced with immunoSEQ multiplex PCR; TCRdb's copy has only in-frame clones and lacks some. The sample holds about 500,000 clones, about 88% seen once. It was during active infection that Seattle patients were enrolled and then longitudinally followed. CDR3 length: 15 residues. CDR1 is SGHTS and CDR2 is YDEGEE in the germline V gene. V was clipped by 4 bases and J by 3 bases, with 14 bases between them. This chain joins TRBV5-8 and TRBJ2-1; the D gene is possibly TRBD2 (7 bases). Sequencing used peripheral blood. The clonotype comes from a man younger than 35 with COVID-19, enrolled during active disease. Written as DNA, the CDR3 is TGTGCCAGCAGCAAATGGGGGGGCGGCTACAATGAGCAGTTCTTC. Amino acid sequence: CASSKWGGGYNEQFF.